This is a list of T cell receptor beta chains from one sample in a study of vaccination effects on CD4 cells after COVID-19. Their recognized antigens are unknown. The protocol was immunoSEQ multiplex PCR, while the TCRdb copy is restricted to in-frame clones and leaves out a portion. The sample has roughly 40,000 clones; around 66% are singletons. The source was CD4+ T cells from PBMCs cultured without peptide, collected after COVID-19 vaccination. The receptors derive from a human donor who received a COVID-19 vaccine. Both conserved end residues are part of each CDR3. A D gene is named only where the DNA matches it firmly. Not every row has a clone size; where given, it reads once, few, many or a size class.

CDR3 protein: CASSLGDDTEAFF
CDR3 DNA: TGCGCCAGCAGCTTGGGGGACGACACTGAAGCTTTCTTT
D gene: .
clone size: few
J gene: TRBJ1-1
V gene: TRBV5-1

CDR3 protein: CASSPGTSGGQSSYEQYF
CDR3 DNA: TGTGCCAGCTCACCGGGGACTAGCGGGGGGCAAAGCTCCTACGAGCAGTACTTC
D gene: TRBD2
clone size: few
J gene: TRBJ2-7
V gene: TRBV18

CDR3 protein: CASSSSVLYEQYF
CDR3 DNA: TGTGCCAGCTCAAGCTCCGTGCTCTACGAGCAGTACTTC
D gene: .
clone size: .
J gene: TRBJ2-7
V gene: TRBV18

CDR3 protein: CASSLGRAFSYNEQFF
CDR3 DNA: TGTGCCAGCAGCTTGGGCCGGGCTTTTTCCTACAATGAGCAGTTCTTC
D gene: .
clone size: .
J gene: TRBJ2-1
V gene: TRBV11-3

CDR3 protein: CASSPRTSGSPGELFF
CDR3 DNA: TGTGCCAGCTCACCAAGGACTAGCGGGAGTCCCGGGGAGCTGTTTTTT
D gene: TRBD2
clone size: .
J gene: TRBJ2-2
V gene: TRBV18

CDR3 protein: CASRGDPINYGYTF
CDR3 DNA: TGTGCCAGCAGGGGGGACCCCATAAACTATGGCTACACCTTC
D gene: .
clone size: once
J gene: TRBJ1-2
V gene: TRBV2

CDR3 protein: CASSLSSDEGRTQYF
CDR3 DNA: TGTGCCAGCAGTTTATCGTCGGACGAAGGACGAACCCAGTACTTC
D gene: .
clone size: .
J gene: TRBJ2-5
V gene: TRBV27

CDR3 protein: CASTPTGANYGYTF
CDR3 DNA: TGTGCCAGCACACCGACAGGGGCTAACTATGGCTACACCTTC
D gene: TRBD1
clone size: few
J gene: TRBJ1-2
V gene: TRBV7-9

CDR3 protein: CATPPTGPEEGELFF
CDR3 DNA: TGTGCCACCCCGCCTACGGGCCCGGAGGAGGGGGAGCTGTTTTTT
D gene: .
clone size: .
J gene: TRBJ2-2
V gene: TRBV7-9

CDR3 protein: CASTPGTFNSPLHF
CDR3 DNA: TGTGCCAGCACCCCCGGGACCTTCAATTCACCCCTCCACTTT
D gene: .
clone size: .
J gene: TRBJ1-6
V gene: TRBV28

CDR3 protein: CARGATSGSETQYF
CDR3 DNA: TGTGCCAGAGGGGCGACTAGCGGGTCAGAGACCCAGTACTTC
D gene: TRBD2
clone size: .
J gene: TRBJ2-5
V gene: TRBV2

CDR3 protein: CASSQGGTGGANVLTF
CDR3 DNA: TGTGCCAGCAGCCAAGGGGGTACGGGTGGGGCCAACGTCCTGACTTTC
D gene: .
clone size: .
J gene: TRBJ2-6
V gene: TRBV3-1/TRBV3-2

CDR3 protein: CASSEVITEAFF
CDR3 DNA: TGTGCCAGCAGTGAAGTGATAACTGAAGCTTTCTTT
D gene: .
clone size: .
J gene: TRBJ1-1
V gene: TRBV6-1

CDR3 protein: CASSLQGNTEAFF
CDR3 DNA: TGTGCCAGCAGCTTGCAGGGAAACACTGAAGCTTTCTTT
D gene: .
clone size: .
J gene: TRBJ1-1
V gene: TRBV5-5

CDR3 protein: CASSGTIEDTEAFF
CDR3 DNA: TGTGCCAGCAGCGGGACAATCGAGGACACTGAAGCTTTCTTT
D gene: .
clone size: once
J gene: TRBJ1-1
V gene: TRBV5-4

CDR3 protein: CASSPREASTEAFF
CDR3 DNA: TGTGCCAGCAGCCCGAGGGAGGCCTCCACTGAAGCTTTCTTT
D gene: .
clone size: once
J gene: TRBJ1-1
V gene: TRBV3-1/TRBV3-2

CDR3 protein: CASSDRGGITEAFF
CDR3 DNA: TGTGCCAGCAGCGACAGGGGTGGTATCACTGAAGCTTTCTTT
D gene: TRBD1
clone size: .
J gene: TRBJ1-1
V gene: TRBV6-5

CDR3 protein: CASSTGATNEKLFF
CDR3 DNA: TGTGCCAGTAGTACCGGGGCAACTAATGAAAAACTGTTTTTT
D gene: .
clone size: .
J gene: TRBJ1-4
V gene: TRBV19

CDR3 protein: CASSLGGPNEQFF
CDR3 DNA: TGTGCCAGCAGCTTGGGGGGGCCCAATGAGCAGTTCTTC
D gene: .
clone size: .
J gene: TRBJ2-1
V gene: TRBV5-4

CDR3 protein: CASSPDRARADTGELFF
CDR3 DNA: TGTGCCAGCTCACCCGACAGGGCCCGGGCTGACACCGGGGAGCTGTTTTTT
D gene: TRBD1
clone size: .
J gene: TRBJ2-2
V gene: TRBV18

CDR3 protein: CASSQAGTSGGGSYNEQFF
CDR3 DNA: TGTGCCAGCAGCCAAGCCGGGACTAGCGGGGGGGGCTCCTACAATGAGCAGTTCTTC
D gene: TRBD2
clone size: few
J gene: TRBJ2-1
V gene: TRBV3-1/TRBV3-2

CDR3 protein: CASSLAFGVAKNIQYF
CDR3 DNA: TGTGCCAGCAGCTTAGCTTTCGGGGTAGCCAAAAACATTCAGTACTTC
D gene: .
clone size: once
J gene: TRBJ2-4
V gene: TRBV7-2